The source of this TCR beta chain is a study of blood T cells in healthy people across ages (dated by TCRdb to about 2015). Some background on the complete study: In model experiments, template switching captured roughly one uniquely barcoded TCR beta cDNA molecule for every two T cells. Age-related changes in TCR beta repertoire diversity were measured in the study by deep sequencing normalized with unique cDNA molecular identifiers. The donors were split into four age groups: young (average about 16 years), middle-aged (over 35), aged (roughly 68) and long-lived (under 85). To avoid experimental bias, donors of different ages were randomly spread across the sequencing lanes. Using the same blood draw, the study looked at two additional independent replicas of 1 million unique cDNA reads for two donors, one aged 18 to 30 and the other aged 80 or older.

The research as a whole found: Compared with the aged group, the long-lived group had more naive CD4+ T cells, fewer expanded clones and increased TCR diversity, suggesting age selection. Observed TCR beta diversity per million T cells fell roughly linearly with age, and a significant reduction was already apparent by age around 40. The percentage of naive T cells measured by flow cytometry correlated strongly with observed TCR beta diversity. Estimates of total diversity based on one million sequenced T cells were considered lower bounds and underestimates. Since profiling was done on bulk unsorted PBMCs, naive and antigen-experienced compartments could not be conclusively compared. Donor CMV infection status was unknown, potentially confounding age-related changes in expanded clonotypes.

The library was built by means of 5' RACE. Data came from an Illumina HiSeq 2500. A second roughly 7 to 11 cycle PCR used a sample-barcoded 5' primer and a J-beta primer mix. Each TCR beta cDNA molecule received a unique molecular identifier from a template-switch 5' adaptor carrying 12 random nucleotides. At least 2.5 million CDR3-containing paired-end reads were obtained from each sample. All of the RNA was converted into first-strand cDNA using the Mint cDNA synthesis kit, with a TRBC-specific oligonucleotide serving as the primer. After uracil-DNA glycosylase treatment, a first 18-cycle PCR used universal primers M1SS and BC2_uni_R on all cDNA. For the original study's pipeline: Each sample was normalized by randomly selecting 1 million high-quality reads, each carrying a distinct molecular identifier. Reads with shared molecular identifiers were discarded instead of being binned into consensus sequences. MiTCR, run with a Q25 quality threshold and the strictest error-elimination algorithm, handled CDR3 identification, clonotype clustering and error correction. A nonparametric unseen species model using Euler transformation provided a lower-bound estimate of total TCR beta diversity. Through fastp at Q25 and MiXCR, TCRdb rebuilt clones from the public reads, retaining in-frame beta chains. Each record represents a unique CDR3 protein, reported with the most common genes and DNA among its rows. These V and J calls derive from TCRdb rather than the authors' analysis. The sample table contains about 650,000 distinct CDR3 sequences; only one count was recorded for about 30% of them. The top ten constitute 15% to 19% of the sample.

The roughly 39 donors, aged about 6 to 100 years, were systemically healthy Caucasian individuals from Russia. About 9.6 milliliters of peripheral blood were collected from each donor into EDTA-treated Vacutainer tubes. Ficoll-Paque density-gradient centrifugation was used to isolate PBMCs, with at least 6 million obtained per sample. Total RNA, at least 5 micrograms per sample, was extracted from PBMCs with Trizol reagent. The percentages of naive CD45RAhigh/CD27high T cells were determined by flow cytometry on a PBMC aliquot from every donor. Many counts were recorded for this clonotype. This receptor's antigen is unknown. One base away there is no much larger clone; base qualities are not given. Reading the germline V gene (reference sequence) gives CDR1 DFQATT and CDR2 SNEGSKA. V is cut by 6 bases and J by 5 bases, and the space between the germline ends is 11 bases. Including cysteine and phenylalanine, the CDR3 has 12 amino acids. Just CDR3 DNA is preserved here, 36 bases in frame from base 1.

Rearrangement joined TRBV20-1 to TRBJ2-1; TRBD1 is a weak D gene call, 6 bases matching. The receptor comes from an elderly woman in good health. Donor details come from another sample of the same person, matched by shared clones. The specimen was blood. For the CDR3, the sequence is CSAQDRHNEQFF. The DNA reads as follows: TGCAGTGCCCAGGACAGACACAATGAGCAGTTCTTC.